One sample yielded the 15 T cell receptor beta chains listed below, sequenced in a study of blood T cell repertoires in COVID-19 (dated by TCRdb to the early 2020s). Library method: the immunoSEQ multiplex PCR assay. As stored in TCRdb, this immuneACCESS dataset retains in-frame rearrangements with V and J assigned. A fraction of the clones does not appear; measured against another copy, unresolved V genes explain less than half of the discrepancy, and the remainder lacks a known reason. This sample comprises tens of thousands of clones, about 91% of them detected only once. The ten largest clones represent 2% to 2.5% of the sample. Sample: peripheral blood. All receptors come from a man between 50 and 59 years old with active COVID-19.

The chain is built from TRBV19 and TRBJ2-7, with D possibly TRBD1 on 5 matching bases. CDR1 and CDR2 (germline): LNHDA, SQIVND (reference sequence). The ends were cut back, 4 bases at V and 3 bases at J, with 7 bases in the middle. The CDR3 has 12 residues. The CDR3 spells CASSSDSYEQYF. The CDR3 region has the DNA TGTGCCAGTAGTAGCGACAGCTACGAGCAGTACTTC.

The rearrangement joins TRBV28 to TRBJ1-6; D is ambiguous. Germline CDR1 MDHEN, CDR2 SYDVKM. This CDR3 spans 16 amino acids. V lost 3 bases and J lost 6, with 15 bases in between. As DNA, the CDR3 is TGTGCCAGCAGTTTTGATCTTGTGCGGGCTAATTCACCCCTCCACTTT. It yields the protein CASSFDLVRANSPLHF.

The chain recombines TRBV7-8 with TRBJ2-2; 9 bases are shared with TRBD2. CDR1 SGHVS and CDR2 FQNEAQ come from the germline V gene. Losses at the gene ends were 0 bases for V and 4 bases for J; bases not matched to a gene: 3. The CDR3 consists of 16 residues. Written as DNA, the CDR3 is TGTGCCAGCAGCTTAGCTCGGCGGGGGGGCACCGGGGAGCTGTTTTTT. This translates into CASSLARRGGTGELFF.

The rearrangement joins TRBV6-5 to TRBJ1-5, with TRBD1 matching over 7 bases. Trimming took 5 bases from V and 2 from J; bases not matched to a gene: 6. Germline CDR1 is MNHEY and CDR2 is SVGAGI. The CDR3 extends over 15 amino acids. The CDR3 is CASSRTGGGNQPQHF. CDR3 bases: TGTGCCAGCAGTAGGACAGGCGGTGGCAATCAGCCCCAGCATTTT.

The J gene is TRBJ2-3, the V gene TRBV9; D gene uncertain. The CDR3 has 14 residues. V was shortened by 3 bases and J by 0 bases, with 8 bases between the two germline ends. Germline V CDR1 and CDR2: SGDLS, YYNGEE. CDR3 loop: CASSDVTSTDTQYF. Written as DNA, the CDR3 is TGTGCCAGCAGCGACGTCACAAGCACAGATACGCAGTATTTT.

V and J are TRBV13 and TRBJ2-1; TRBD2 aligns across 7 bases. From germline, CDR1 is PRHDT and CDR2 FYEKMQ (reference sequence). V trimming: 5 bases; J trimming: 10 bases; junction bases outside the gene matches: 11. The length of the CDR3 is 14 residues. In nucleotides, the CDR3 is TGTGCCAGCAGCGCGCTGGGCGGGAGAGAGGAGCAGTTCTTC. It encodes CASSALGGREEQFF.

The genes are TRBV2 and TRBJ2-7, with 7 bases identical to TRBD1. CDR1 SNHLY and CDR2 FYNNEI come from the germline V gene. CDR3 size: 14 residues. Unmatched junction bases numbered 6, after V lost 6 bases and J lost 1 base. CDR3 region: CASRMGQYSYEQYF. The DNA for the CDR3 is TGTGCCAGCAGGATGGGACAGTATTCCTACGAGCAGTACTTC.

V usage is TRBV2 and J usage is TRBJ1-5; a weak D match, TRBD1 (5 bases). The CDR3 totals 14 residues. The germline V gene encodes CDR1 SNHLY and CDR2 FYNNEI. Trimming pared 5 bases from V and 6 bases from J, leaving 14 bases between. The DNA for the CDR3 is TGTGCCAGCAGTTCGGGTGCCGGGGGTCAGCCCCAGCATTTT. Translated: CASSSGAGGQPQHF.

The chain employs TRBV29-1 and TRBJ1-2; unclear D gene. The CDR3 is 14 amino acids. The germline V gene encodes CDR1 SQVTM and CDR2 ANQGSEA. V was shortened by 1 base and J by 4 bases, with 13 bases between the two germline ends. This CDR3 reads CSVEAGSDTYGYTF. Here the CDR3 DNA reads TGCAGCGTTGAAGCAGGTTCAGACACCTATGGCTACACCTTC.

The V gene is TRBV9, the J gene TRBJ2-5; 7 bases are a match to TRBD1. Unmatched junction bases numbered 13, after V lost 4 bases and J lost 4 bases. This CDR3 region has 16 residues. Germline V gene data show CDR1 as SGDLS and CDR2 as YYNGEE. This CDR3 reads CASSPRQGKGLETQYF. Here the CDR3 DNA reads TGTGCCAGCAGCCCGAGACAGGGTAAAGGCTTAGAGACCCAGTACTTC.

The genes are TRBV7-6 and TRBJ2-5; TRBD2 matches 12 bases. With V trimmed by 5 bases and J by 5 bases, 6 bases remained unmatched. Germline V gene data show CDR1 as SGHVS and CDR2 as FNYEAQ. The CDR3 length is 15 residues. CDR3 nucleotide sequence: TGTGCCAGCAGCACTGCTCTAGCGGGAGGGGAGACCCAGTACTTC. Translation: CASSTALAGGETQYF. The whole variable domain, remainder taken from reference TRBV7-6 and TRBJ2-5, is GAGVSQSPRYKVTKRGQDVALRCDPISGHVSLYWYRQALGQGPEFLTYFNYEAQQDKSGLPNDRFSAERPEGSISTLTIQRTEQRDSAMYRCASSTALAGGETQYFGPGTRLLVL.

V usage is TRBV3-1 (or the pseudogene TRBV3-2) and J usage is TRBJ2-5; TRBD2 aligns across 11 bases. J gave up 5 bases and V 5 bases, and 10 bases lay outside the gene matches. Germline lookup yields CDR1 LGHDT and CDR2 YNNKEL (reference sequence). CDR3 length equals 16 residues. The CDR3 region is CASSARLAGRGETQYF. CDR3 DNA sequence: TGTGCCAGCAGCGCCCGACTAGCGGGGAGGGGGGAGACCCAGTACTTC.

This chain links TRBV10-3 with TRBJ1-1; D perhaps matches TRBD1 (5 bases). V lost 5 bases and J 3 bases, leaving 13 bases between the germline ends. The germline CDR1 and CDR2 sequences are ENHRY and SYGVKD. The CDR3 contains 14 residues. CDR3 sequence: CAISSWGRDTEAFF. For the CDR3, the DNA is TGTGCCATCAGTTCGTGGGGGAGGGACACTGAAGCTTTCTTT.

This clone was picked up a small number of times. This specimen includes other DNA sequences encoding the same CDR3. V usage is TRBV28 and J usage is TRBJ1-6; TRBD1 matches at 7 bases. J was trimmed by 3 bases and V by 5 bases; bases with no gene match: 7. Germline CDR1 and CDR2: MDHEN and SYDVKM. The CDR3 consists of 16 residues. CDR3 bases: TGTGCCAGCAGTACCGGGACAGCCCTCTATAATTCACCCCTCCACTTT. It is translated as CASSTGTALYNSPLHF. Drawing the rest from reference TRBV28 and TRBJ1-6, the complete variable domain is DVKVTQSSRYLVKRTGEKVFLECVQDMDHENMFWYRQDPGLGLRLIYFSYDVKMKEKGDIPEGYSVSREKKERFSLILESASTNQTSMYLCASSTGTALYNSPLHFGNGTRLTVT.

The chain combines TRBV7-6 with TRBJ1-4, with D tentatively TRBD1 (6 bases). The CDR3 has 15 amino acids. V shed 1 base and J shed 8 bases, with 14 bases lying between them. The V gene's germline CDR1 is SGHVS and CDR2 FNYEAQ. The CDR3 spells CASSLVGGSGEKLFF. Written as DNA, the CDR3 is TGTGCCAGCAGCTTAGTAGGGGGATCAGGAGAAAAACTGTTTTTT.